This TCR beta chain is drawn from a study of blood T cells in healthy people across ages. The CDR3 has 17 amino acids. Germline CDR1 and CDR2: SGHVS and FQNEAQ. J gave up 2 bases and V 7 bases, and 12 bases lay outside the gene matches. The study, taken as a whole, reports: Naive T cell percentage showed a strong correlation with TCR beta diversity.

It was with a sample-barcoded 5' primer and a J-beta primer mix that a second PCR of about 7 to 12 cycles was run. The template-switch adaptor, which had 12 random nucleotides, put a tag on each cDNA molecule. Each sample provided no less than 2.5 million CDR3-containing paired-end reads. TCRdb analysed the 5' RACE reads with MiXCR anew, one entry per CDR3 protein. This sample carries fewer than 700,000 distinct CDR3 sequences, 40% to 50% of them seen once, and the ten largest clones take around 30%. Turning to this clonotype: Its specificity is unknown.

The chain employs TRBV7-8 and TRBJ2-7; TRBD1 matches at 12 bases. The TCR originated in a man older than 75 in good health. Source material: blood. CDR3 sequence reads: CASNPRGRDRGPYEQYF. In nucleotides, the CDR3 is TGTGCCAGCAACCCCCGGGGCCGGGACAGGGGGCCCTACGAGCAGTACTTC.